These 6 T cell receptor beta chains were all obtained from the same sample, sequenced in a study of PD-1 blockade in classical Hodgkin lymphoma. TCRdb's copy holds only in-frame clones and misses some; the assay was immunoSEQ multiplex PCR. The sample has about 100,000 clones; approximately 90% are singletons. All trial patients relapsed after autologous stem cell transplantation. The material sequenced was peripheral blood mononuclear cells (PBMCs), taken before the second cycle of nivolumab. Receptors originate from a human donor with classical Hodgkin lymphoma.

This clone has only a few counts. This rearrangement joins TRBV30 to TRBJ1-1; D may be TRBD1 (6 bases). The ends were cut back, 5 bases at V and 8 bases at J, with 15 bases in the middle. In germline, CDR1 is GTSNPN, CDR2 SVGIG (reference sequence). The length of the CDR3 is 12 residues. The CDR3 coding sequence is TGTGCCTGGGGGGAACAGGGCCCCGAAGCTTTCTTT. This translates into CAWGEQGPEAFF.

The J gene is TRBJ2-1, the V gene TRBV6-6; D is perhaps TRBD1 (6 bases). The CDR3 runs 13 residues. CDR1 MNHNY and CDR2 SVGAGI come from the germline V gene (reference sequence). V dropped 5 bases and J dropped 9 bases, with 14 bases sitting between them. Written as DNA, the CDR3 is TGTGCCAGCAGTACACAGGGTTGGGGTGAGCAGTTCTTC. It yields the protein CASSTQGWGEQFF.

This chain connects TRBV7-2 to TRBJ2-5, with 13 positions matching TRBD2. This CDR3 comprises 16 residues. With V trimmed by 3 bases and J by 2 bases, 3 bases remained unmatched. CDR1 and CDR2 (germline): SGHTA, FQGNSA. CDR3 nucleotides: TGTGCCAGCAGCTTGCAACTAGCGGGGGGGCAAGAGACCCAGTACTTC. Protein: CASSLQLAGGQETQYF. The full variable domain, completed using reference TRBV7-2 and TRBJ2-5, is GAGVSQSPSNKVTEKGKDVELRCDPISGHTALYWYRQSLGQGLEFLIYFQGNSAPDKSGLPSDRFSAERTGGSVSTLTIQRTQQEDSAVYLCASSLQLAGGQETQYFGPGTRLLVL.

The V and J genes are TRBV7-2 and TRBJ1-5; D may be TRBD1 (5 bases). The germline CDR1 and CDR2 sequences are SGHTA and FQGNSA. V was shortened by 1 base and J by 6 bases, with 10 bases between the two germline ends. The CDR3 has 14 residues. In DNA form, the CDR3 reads TGTGCCAGCAGCTTAGTCGACAGCCGTCAGCCCCAGCATTTT. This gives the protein CASSLVDSRQPQHF.

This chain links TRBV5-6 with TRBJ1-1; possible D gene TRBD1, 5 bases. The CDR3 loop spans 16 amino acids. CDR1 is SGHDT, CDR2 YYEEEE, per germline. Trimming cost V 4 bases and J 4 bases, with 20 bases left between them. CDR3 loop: CASSHWTHDLGTEAFF. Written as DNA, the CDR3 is TGTGCCAGCAGCCACTGGACACACGATTTGGGCACTGAAGCTTTCTTT. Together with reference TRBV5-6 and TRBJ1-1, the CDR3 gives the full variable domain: DAGVTQSPTHLIKTRGQQVTLRCSPKSGHDTVSWYQQALGQGPQFIFQYYEEEERQRGNFPDRFSGHQFPNYSSELNVNALLLGDSALYLCASSHWTHDLGTEAFFGQGTRLTVV.

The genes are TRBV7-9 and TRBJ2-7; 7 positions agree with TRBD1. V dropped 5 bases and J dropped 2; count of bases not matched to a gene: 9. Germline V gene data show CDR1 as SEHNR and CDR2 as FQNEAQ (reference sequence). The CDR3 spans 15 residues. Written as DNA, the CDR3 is TGTGCCAGCAGCCAACCACCGACAGGGACCTACGAGCAGTACTTC. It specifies CASSQPPTGTYEQYF.